This entry describes one TCR beta chain. Its antigen is still unknown. The assay ran at deep level. Produced via immunoSEQ multiplex PCR; TCRdb's table is partial and in-frame only. The sample lists about 340,000 clones, roughly 80% occurring once. The data are from a study of shared clonotypes between healthy human individuals. General study findings and limits: Generation probability values for non-shared clonotypes were lower than those for clonotypes shared by all four donors.

Donors, without exception, were Caucasian adults residing in Nashville, Tennessee. V trimming: 6 bases; J trimming: 4 bases; junction bases outside the gene matches: 3. Germline CDR1 and CDR2: MNHEY and SVGAGI. CDR3 size: 14 residues. Sequences were obtained from memory CD4+ T cells sorted from blood. Subset specified: CD45RA-negative fraction. The chain uses TRBV6-5 and TRBJ2-2; 9 bases agree with TRBD1. This receptor was obtained from a man in his thirties or forties in good health. The CDR3 nucleotides read TGTGCCAGCAGAAGGACAGGGGTCACCGGGGAGCTGTTTTTT. This gives the protein CASRRTGVTGELFF.